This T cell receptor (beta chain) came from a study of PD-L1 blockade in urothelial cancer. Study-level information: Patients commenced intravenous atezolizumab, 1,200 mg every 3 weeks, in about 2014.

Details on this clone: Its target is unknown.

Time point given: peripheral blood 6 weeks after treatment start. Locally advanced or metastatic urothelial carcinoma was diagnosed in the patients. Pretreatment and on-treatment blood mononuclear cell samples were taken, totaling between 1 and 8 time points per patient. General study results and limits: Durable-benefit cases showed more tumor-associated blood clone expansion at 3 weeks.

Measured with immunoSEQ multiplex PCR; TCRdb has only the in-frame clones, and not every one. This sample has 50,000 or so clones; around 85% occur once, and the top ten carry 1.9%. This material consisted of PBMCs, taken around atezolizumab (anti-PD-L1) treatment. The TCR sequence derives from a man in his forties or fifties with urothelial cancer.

Here the CDR3 DNA reads TGTGCCAGCAGTTCCGGGGGCGAGCAGTACTTC. It yields the protein CASSSGGEQYF. V gene TRBV27 combines with J gene TRBJ2-7, with D maybe TRBD2 (6 bases). Trimming pared 4 bases from V and 6 bases from J, leaving 7 bases between. From germline, CDR1 is MNHEY and CDR2 SMNVEV (reference sequence). CDR3 length equals 11 residues.